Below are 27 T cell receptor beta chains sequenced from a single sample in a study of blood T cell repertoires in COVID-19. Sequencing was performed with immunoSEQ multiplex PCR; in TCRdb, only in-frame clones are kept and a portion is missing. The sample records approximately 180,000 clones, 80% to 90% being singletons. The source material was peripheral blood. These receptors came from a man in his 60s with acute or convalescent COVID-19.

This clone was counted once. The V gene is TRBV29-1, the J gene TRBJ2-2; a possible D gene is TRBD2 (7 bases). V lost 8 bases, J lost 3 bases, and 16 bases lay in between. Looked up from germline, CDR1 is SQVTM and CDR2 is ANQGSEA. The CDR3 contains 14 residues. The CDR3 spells CSFKGRGDTGELFF. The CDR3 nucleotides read TGCAGCTTCAAGGGGAGGGGGGACACCGGGGAGCTGTTTTTT.

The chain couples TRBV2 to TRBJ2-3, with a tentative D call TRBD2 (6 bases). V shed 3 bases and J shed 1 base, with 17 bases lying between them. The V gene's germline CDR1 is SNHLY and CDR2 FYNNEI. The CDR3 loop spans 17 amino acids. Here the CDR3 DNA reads TGTGCCAGCAGTGAGGGACCCCGGGACTGGGGCACAGATACGCAGTATTTT. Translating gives CASSEGPRDWGTDTQYF.

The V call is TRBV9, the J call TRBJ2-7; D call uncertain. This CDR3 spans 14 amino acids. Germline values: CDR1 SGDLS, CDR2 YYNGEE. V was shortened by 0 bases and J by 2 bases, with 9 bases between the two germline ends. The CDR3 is CASSVDVGPYEQYF. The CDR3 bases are TGTGCCAGCAGCGTAGACGTTGGGCCCTACGAGCAGTACTTC. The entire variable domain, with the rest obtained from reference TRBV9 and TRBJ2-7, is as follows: DSGVTQTPKHLITATGQRVTLRCSPRSGDLSVYWYQQSLDQGLQFLIQYYNGEERAKGNILERFSAQQFPDLHSELNLSSLELGDSALYFCASSVDVGPYEQYFGPGTRLTVT.

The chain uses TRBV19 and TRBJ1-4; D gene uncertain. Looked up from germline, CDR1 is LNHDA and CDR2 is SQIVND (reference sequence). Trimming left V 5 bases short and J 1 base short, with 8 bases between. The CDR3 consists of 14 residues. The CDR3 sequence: CASSPRVTNEKLFF. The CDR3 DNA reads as TGTGCCAGTAGTCCGAGGGTAACTAATGAAAAACTGTTTTTT.

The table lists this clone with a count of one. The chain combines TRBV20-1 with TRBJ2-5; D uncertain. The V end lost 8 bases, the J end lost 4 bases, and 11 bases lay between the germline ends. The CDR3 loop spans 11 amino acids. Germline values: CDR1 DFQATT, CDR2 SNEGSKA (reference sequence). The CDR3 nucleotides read TGCAGTCCCTCCTCCCCAGAGACCCAGTACTTC. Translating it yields CSPSSPETQYF.

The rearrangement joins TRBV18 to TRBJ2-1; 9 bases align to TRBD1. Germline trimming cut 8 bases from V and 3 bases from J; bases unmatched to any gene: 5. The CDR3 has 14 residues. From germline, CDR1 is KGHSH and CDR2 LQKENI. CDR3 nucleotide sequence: TGTGCCAGCACCAGACAGGGGGGCTACAATGAGCAGTTCTTC. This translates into CASTRQGGYNEQFF.

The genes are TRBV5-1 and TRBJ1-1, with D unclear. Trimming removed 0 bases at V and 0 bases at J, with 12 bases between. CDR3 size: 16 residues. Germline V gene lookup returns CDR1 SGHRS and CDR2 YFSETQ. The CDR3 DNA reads TGCGCCAGCAGCTTGGCCCCCGGACTGATGAACACTGAAGCTTTCTTT. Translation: CASSLAPGLMNTEAFF.

The CDR3 is CASSYADWQFF. As DNA, the CDR3 is TGTGCCAGTAGTTACGCCGACTGGCAGTTCTTC. The chain joins TRBV19 to TRBJ2-1; D unclear. V lost 5 bases and J 12 bases, leaving 11 bases between the germline ends. The V gene's germline CDR1 is LNHDA and CDR2 SQIVND (reference sequence). The CDR3 extends over 11 amino acids.

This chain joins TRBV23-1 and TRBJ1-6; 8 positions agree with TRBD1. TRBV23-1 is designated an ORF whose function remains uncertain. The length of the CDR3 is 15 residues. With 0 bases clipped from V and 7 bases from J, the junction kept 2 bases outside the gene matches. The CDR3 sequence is CASSQSGDRNSPLHF. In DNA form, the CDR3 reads TGCGCCAGCAGTCAATCGGGGGACAGGAATTCACCCCTCCACTTT.

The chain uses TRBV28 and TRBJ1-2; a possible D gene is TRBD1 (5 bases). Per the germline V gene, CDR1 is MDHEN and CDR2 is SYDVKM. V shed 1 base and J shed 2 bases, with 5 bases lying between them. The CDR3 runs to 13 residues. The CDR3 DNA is TGTGCCAGCAGTTTATACAGGAACTATGGCTACACCTTC. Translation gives CASSLYRNYGYTF.

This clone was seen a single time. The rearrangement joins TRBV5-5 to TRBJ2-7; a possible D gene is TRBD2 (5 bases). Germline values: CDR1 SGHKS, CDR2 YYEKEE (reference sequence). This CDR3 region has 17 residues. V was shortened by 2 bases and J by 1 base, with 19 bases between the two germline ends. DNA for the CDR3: TGTGCCAGCAGCTTCCTCAAGAGGAGGTCGGGGTCCTACGAGCAGTACTTC. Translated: CASSFLKRRSGSYEQYF.

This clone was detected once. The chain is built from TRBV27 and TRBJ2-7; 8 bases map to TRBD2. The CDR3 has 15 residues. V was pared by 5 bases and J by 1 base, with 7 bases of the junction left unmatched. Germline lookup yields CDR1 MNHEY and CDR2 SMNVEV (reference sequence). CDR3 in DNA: TGTGCCAGCAGTATCGGACTAGCCACTTCCTACGAGCAGTACTTC. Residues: CASSIGLATSYEQYF.

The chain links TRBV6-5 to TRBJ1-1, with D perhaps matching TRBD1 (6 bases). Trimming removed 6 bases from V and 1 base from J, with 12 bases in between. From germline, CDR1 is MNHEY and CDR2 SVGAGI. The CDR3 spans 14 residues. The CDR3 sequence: CASSRGQRNTEAFF. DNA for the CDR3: TGTGCCAGCAGCCGCGGACAGAGGAACACTGAAGCTTTCTTT.

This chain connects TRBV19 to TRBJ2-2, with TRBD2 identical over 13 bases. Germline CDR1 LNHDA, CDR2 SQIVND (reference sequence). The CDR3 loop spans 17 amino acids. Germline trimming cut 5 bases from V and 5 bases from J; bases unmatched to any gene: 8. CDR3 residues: CASSLTSGRVGTGELFF. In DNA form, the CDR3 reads TGTGCCAGTAGTCTTACTAGCGGGAGGGTTGGGACCGGGGAGCTGTTTTTT.

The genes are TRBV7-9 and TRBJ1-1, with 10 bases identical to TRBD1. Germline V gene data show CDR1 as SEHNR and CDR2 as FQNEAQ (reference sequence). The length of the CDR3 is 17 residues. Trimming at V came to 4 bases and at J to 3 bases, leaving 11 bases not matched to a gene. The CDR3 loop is CASSSTMDRGLDTEAFF. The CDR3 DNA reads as TGTGCCAGCAGCTCTACGATGGACAGGGGGTTAGACACTGAAGCTTTCTTT.

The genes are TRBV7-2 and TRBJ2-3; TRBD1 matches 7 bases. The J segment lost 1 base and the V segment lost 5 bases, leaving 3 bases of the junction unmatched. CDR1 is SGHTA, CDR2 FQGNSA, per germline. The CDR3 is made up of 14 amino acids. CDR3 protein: CASSRGQGTDTQYF. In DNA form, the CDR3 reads TGTGCCAGCAGCCGTGGACAGGGCACAGATACGCAGTATTTT.

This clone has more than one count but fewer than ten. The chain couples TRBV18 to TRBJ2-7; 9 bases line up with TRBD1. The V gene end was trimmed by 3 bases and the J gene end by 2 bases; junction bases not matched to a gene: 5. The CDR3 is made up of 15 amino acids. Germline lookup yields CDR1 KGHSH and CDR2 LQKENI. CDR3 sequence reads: CASSPPGTGTYEQYF. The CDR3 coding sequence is TGTGCCAGCTCACCCCCCGGGACAGGGACCTACGAGCAGTACTTC.

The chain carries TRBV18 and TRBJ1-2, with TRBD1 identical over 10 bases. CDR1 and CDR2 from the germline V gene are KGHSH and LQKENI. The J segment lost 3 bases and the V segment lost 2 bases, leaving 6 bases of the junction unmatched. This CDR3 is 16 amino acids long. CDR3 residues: CASSPNEDRGDYGYTF. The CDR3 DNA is TGTGCCAGCTCACCAAACGAGGACAGGGGGGACTATGGCTACACCTTC.

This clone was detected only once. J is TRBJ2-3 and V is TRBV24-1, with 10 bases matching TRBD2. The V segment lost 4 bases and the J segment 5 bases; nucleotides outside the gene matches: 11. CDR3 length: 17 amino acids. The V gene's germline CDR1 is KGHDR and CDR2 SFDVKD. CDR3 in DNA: TGTGCCACCAGTGACCCGAAGAGCGGGAGGGCCGGAGATACGCAGTATTTT. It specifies CATSDPKSGRAGDTQYF.

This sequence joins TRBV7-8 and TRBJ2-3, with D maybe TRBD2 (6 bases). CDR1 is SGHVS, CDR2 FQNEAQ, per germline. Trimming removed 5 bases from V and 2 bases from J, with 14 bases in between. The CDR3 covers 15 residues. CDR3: CASSRYLRDTDTQYF. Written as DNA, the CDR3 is TGTGCCAGCAGCCGCTACTTGCGGGACACAGATACGCAGTATTTT.

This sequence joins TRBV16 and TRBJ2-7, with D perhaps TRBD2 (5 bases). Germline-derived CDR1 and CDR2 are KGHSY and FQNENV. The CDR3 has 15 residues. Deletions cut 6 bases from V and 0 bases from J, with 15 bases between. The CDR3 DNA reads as TGTGCCAGCAGAAACCCGAGGGCAAGCTCCTACGAGCAGTACTTC. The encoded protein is CASRNPRASSYEQYF.

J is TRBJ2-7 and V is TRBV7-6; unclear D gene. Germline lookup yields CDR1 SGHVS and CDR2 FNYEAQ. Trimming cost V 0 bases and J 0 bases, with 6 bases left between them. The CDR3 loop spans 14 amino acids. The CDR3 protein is CASSLAVSSYEQYF. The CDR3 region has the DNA TGTGCCAGCAGCTTAGCGGTCAGCTCCTACGAGCAGTACTTC.

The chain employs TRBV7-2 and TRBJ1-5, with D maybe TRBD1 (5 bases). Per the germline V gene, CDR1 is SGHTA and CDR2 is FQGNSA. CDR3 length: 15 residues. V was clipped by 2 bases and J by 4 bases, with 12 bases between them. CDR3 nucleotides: TGTGCCAGCAGCTTAATGGGGGGGTTGAATCAGCCCCAGCATTTT. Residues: CASSLMGGLNQPQHF.

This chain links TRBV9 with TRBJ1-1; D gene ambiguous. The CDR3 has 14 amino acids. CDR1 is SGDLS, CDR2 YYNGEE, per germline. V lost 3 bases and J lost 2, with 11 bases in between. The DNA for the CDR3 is TGTGCCAGCAGCGCGGAGGCGGCCAACACTGAAGCTTTCTTT. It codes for CASSAEAANTEAFF.

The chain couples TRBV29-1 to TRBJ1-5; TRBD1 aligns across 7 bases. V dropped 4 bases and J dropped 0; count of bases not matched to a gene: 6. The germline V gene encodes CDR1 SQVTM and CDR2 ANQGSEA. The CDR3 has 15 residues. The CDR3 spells CSVAGGINSNQPQHF. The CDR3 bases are TGCAGCGTTGCAGGGGGAATCAATAGCAATCAGCCCCAGCATTTT. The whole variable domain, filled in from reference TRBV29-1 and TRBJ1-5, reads SAVISQKPSRDICQRGTSLTIQCQVDSQVTMMFWYRQQPGQSLTLIATANQGSEATYESGFVIDKFPISRPNLTFSTLTVSNMSPEDSSIYLCSVAGGINSNQPQHFGDGTRLSIL.

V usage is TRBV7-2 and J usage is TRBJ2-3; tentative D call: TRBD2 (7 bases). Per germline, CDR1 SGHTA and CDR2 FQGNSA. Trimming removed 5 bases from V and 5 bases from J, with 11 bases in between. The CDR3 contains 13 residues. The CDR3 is CASSHRGGDTQYF. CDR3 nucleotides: TGTGCCAGCAGCCATAGGGGGGGAGATACGCAGTATTTT.

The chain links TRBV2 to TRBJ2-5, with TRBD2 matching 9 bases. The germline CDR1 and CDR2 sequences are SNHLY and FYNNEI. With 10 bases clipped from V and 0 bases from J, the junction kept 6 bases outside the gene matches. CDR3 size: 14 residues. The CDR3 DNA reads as TGTGCCACCGCGACTAGCGGAAACCAAGAGACCCAGTACTTC. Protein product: CATATSGNQETQYF.